These T cell receptor beta chains were read from a single sample in a study of CXCR3-negative and CXCR3-positive naive CD8 T cells. TCRdb re-analyzed the 5' RACE reads; it lists each CDR3 protein once, without DNA. This specimen shows about 150,000 distinct CDR3 sequences; the ten leading clones hold approximately 0.5%. The sample consisted of naive CXCR3+ CD8+ T cells from blood. Source of these receptors: a human donor in good health. Some clones in this sample may be carry-over from other donors' samples. Each CDR3 is given with its conserved first and last residue.

v_gene: TRBV29-1; j_gene: TRBJ2-1; CDR3aa: CSVVVLVSGAVDEQFF
v_gene: TRBV12-3/TRBV12-4; j_gene: TRBJ1-1; CDR3aa: CASSWGFAVTEAFF
v_gene: TRBV3-1; j_gene: TRBJ2-6; CDR3aa: CASSQLHSGPGANVLTF
v_gene: TRBV7-3; j_gene: TRBJ2-5; CDR3aa: CASSYSGSGQETQYF
v_gene: TRBV7-9; j_gene: TRBJ1-2; CDR3aa: CASSNGQGARGGYTF
v_gene: TRBV5-1; j_gene: TRBJ2-7; CDR3aa: CASSLAASISYEQYF
v_gene: TRBV15; j_gene: TRBJ1-1; CDR3aa: CATSRDRGDMNTEAFF
v_gene: TRBV20-1; j_gene: TRBJ1-6; CDR3aa: CSARDGGEGSYNSPLHF
v_gene: TRBV28; j_gene: TRBJ2-3; CDR3aa: CASTPRYPWGTDTQYF
v_gene: TRBV4-3; j_gene: TRBJ2-1; CDR3aa: CASSQVQGTPYNEQFF
v_gene: TRBV7-2; j_gene: TRBJ2-7; CDR3aa: CASSFPGTGIAERSYEQYF
v_gene: TRBV5-5; j_gene: TRBJ1-1; CDR3aa: CASRKLTGGYTEAFF
v_gene: TRBV4-1; j_gene: TRBJ1-4; CDR3aa: CASSQDVGKLFF
v_gene: TRBV7-9; j_gene: TRBJ2-3; CDR3aa: CASSFPGQGGDTQYF
v_gene: TRBV15; j_gene: TRBJ2-1; CDR3aa: CATSSDGPGPYNEQFF
v_gene: TRBV3-1; j_gene: TRBJ2-7; CDR3aa: CASSQDGREYEQYF